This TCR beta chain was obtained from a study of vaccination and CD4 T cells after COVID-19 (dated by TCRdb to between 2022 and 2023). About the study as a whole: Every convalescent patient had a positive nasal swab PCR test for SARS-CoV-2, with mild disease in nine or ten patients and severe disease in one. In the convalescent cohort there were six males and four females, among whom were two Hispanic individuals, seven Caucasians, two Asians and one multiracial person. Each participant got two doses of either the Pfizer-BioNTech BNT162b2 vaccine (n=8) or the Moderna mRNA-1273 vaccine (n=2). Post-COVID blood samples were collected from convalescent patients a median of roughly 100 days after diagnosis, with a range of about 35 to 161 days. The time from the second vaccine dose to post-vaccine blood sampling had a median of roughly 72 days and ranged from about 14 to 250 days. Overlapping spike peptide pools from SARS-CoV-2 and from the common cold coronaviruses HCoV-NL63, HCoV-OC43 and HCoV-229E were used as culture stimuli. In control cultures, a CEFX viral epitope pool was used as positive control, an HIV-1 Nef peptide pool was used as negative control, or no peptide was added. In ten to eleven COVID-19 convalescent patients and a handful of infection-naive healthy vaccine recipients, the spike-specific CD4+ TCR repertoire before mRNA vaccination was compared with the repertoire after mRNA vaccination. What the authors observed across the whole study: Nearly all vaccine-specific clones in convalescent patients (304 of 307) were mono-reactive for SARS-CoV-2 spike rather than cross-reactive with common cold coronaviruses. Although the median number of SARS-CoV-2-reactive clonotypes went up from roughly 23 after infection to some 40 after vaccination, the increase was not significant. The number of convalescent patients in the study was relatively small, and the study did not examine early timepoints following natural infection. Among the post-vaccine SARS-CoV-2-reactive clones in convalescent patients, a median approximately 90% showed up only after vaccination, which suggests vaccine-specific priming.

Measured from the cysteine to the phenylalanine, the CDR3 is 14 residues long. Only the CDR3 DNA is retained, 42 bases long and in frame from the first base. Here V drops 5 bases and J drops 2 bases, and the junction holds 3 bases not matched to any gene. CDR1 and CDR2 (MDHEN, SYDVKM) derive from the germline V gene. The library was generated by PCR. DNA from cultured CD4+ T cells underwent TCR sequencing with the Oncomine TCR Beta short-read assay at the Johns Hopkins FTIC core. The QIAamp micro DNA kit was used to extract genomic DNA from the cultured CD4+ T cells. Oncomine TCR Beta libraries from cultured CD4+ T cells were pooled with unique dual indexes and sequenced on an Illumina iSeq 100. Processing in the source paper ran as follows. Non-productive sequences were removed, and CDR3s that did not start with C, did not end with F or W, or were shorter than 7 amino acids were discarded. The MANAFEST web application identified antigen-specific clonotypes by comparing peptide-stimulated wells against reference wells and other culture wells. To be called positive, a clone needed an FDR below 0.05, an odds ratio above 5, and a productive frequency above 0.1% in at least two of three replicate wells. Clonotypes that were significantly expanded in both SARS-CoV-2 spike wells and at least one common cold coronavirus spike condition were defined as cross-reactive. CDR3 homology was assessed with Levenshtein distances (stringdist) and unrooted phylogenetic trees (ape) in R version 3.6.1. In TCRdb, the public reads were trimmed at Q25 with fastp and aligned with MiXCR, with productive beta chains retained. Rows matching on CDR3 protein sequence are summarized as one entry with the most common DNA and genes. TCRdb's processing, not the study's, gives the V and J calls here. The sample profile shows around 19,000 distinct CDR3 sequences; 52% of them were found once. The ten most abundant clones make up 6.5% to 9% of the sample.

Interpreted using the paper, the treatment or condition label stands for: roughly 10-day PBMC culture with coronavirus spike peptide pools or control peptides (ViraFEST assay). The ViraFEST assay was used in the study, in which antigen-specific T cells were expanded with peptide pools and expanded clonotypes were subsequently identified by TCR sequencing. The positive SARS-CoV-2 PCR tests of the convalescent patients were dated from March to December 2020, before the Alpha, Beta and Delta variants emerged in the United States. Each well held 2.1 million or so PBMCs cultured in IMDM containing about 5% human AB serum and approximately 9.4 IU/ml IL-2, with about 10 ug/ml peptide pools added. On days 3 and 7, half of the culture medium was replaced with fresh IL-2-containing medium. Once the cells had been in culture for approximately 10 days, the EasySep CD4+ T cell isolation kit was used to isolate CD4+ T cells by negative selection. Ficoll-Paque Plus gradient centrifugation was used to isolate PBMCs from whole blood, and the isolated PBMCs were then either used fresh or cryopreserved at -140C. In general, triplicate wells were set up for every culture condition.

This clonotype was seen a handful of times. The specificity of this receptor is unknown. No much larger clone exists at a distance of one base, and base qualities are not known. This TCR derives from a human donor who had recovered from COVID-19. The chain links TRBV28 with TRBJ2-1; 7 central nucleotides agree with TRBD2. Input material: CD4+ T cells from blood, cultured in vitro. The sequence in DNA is TGTGCCAGCAGTCCTAGCGGACCCTACAATGAGCAGTTCTTC. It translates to CASSPSGPYNEQFF. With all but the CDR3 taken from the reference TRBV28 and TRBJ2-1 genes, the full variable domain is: DVKVTQSSRYLVKRTGEKVFLECVQDMDHENMFWYRQDPGLGLRLIYFSYDVKMKEKGDIPEGYSVSREKKERFSLILESASTNQTSMYLCASSPSGPYNEQFFGPGTRLTVL.